This TCR beta chain derives from a study of cytomegalovirus exposure and HLA in healthy donors. Notes on the study in general: In vitro confirmation showed three CMV-associated chains to be CMV antigen specific. CMV serostatus was the sole immune exposure information available.

Researchers ran the PCR with 60 Vbeta and 13 Jbeta primers. Here immunoSEQ multiplex PCR was the method, and the copy in TCRdb shows in-frame clones only, minus some. The table records some 140,000 clones, around three quarters of them present only once. The CDR3 loop spans 14 amino acids. Germline values: CDR1 SGHAT, CDR2 FQNNGV. The V gene end was trimmed by 5 bases and the J gene end by 9 bases; junction bases not matched to a gene: 10. Concerning this clone itself: Its antigen is unidentified.

Sequencing used PBMCs. This receptor was taken from a man aged 35 to 55 in good health and CMV-seropositive. This sequence joins TRBV11-2 and TRBJ2-1; 7 bases line up with TRBD2. The CDR3 sequence is CASSNLGRDGEQFF. The CDR3 nucleotides read TGTGCCAGCAGCAACCTGGGGAGGGATGGTGAGCAGTTCTTC.